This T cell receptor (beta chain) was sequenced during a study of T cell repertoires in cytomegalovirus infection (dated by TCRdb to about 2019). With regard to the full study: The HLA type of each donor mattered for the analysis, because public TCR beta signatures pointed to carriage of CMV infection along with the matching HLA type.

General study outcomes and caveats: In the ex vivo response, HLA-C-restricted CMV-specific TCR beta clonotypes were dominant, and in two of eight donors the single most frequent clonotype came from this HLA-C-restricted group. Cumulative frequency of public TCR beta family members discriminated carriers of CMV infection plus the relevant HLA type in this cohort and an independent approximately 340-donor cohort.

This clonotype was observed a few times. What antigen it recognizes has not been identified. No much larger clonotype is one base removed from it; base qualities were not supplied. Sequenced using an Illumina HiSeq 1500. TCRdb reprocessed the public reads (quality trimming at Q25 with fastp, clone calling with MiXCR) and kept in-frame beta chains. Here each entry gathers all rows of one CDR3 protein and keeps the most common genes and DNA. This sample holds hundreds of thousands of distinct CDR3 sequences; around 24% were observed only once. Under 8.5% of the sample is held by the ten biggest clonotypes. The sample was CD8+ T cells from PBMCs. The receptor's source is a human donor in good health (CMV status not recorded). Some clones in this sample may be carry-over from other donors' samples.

The CDR3 has the sequence CASSPRGGQDEQYF. The DNA sequence follows: TGTGCCAGCAGCCCAAGGGGGGGGCAAGACGAGCAGTACTTC. The chain is made from TRBV7-1 and TRBJ2-7, with a tentative D gene TRBD2 over 7 matching bases. TRBV7-1 belongs to the ORF category, with a function that is uncertain. V lost 5 bases and J lost 5 bases; the stretch between them is 16 bases long. The CDR3, cysteine through phenylalanine, is 14 amino acids long. This entry keeps only the CDR3 DNA: 42 bases, framed from base 1.